Listed below are T cell receptor beta chains from one sample, sequenced in a study of cytomegalovirus exposure and HLA in healthy donors. The repertoire was sequenced with immunoSEQ multiplex PCR; TCRdb's copy has only in-frame clones and lacks some. The sample has 130,000 or so clones; around 75% are singletons. The sequenced material came from PBMCs. The receptors derive from a woman in her forties or fifties in good health and CMV-seropositive. Both conserved end residues are part of each CDR3. A D gene is named only where the DNA matches it firmly. Expanded clones get a size class; other rows say once, few or many, or leave the size out.

clone size: .; J gene: TRBJ2-2; D gene: .; V gene: TRBV2; CDR3 DNA: TGTGCCAGCAGAGGGGTCACGGGAGAGTTCACCGGGGAGCTGTTTTTT; CDR3 protein: CASRGVTGEFTGELFF
clone size: once; J gene: TRBJ2-1; D gene: TRBD1; V gene: TRBV7-3; CDR3 DNA: TGTGCCAGCAGCCCGAGAGGGACAGGCATGGTTAATGAGCAGTTCTTC; CDR3 protein: CASSPRGTGMVNEQFF
clone size: .; J gene: TRBJ2-3; D gene: .; V gene: TRBV7-2; CDR3 DNA: TGTGCCAGCAGCTTAGGGGCGTTAGATACGCAGTATTTT; CDR3 protein: CASSLGALDTQYF
clone size: .; J gene: TRBJ1-2; D gene: .; V gene: TRBV19; CDR3 DNA: TGTGCCAGTAGTCCGCAGGTTCACTATGGCTACACCTTC; CDR3 protein: CASSPQVHYGYTF
clone size: .; J gene: TRBJ2-5; D gene: TRBD2; V gene: TRBV6-1; CDR3 DNA: TGTGCCAGCACGCTCGTGGGAGCGGGAGGGGGGACCCAGTACTTC; CDR3 protein: CASTLVGAGGGTQYF
clone size: .; J gene: TRBJ2-7; D gene: TRBD2; V gene: TRBV7-2; CDR3 DNA: TGTGCCAGCAGCCCGACTAGCGGGAGCTCCTACGAGCAGTACTTC; CDR3 protein: CASSPTSGSSYEQYF
clone size: .; J gene: TRBJ2-7; D gene: TRBD2; V gene: TRBV7-6; CDR3 DNA: TGTGCCAGCAGCCTCGCCGGGGGGGCCTACGAGCAGTACTTC; CDR3 protein: CASSLAGGAYEQYF
clone size: once; J gene: TRBJ1-1; D gene: .; V gene: TRBV9; CDR3 DNA: TGTGCCAGCAGCGTAGGGGGGGTGAACACTGAAGCTTTCTTT; CDR3 protein: CASSVGGVNTEAFF
clone size: .; J gene: TRBJ1-5; D gene: .; V gene: TRBV18; CDR3 DNA: TGTGCCAGCTCAATTACCTTTACCACCGGGACAACTAGCAATCAGCCCCAGCATTTT; CDR3 protein: CASSITFTTGTTSNQPQHF
clone size: once; J gene: TRBJ2-3; D gene: TRBD2; V gene: TRBV19; CDR3 DNA: TGTGCCAGTATCCCGACTAGCGGGAGTCCAGATACGCAGTATTTT; CDR3 protein: CASIPTSGSPDTQYF
clone size: .; J gene: TRBJ1-4; D gene: .; V gene: TRBV5-1; CDR3 DNA: TGCGCCAGCAGCTTGGTGCCGCAGAAAGGGGGTGAAAAACTGTTTTTT; CDR3 protein: CASSLVPQKGGEKLFF
clone size: once; J gene: TRBJ1-2; D gene: .; V gene: TRBV10-3; CDR3 DNA: TGTGCCACGACAGACCCTAACTATGGCTACACCTTC; CDR3 protein: CATTDPNYGYTF
clone size: .; J gene: TRBJ2-7; D gene: TRBD1; V gene: TRBV7-8; CDR3 DNA: TGTGCCAGCAGCATACAGGGGGCGCGGTACGAGCAGTACTTC; CDR3 protein: CASSIQGARYEQYF
clone size: .; J gene: TRBJ2-7; D gene: .; V gene: TRBV7-2; CDR3 DNA: TGTGCCAGCAGCCGGACTACGCTAAGCTCCTACGAGCAGTACTTC; CDR3 protein: CASSRTTLSSYEQYF
clone size: .; J gene: TRBJ2-1; D gene: .; V gene: TRBV19; CDR3 DNA: TGTGCCAGTAGCAACCCGAGGGGGGGAATGGAGGGAAGGGTAAATGAGCAGTTCTTC; CDR3 protein: CASSNPRGGMEGRVNEQFF
clone size: once; J gene: TRBJ1-2; D gene: TRBD1; V gene: TRBV7-9; CDR3 DNA: TGTGCCAGCAGCTTAGATTCAGGGGGGATTCGCAATGGCTACACCTTC; CDR3 protein: CASSLDSGGIRNGYTF
clone size: .; J gene: TRBJ1-1; D gene: TRBD1; V gene: TRBV25-1; CDR3 DNA: TGTGCCAGCAGTGAACCCTCGACAGGGGACACTGAAGCTTTCTTT; CDR3 protein: CASSEPSTGDTEAFF
clone size: .; J gene: TRBJ2-3; D gene: .; V gene: TRBV7-9; CDR3 DNA: TGTGCCAGCAGCCCGAACTCAGGGGATACGCAGTATTTT; CDR3 protein: CASSPNSGDTQYF
clone size: .; J gene: TRBJ2-3; D gene: .; V gene: TRBV9; CDR3 DNA: TGTGCCAGCAGCGTAGAAGGATCGGGGGATACGCAGTATTTT; CDR3 protein: CASSVEGSGDTQYF
clone size: .; J gene: TRBJ2-7; D gene: TRBD1; V gene: TRBV5-1; CDR3 DNA: TGCGCCAGCAGCCTGACAGGGGGTCAATTGGAGCAGTACTTC; CDR3 protein: CASSLTGGQLEQYF
clone size: .; J gene: TRBJ1-2; D gene: TRBD1; V gene: TRBV18; CDR3 DNA: TGTGCCAGCTCACGACAGGACAGGGGGCATGGCTACACCTTC; CDR3 protein: CASSRQDRGHGYTF
clone size: .; J gene: TRBJ1-2; D gene: TRBD1; V gene: TRBV4-1; CDR3 DNA: TGCGCCAGCAGCCCCCAGACCTCGACAGGGGCCTATGGCTACACCTTC; CDR3 protein: CASSPQTSTGAYGYTF
clone size: once; J gene: TRBJ2-1; D gene: TRBD2; V gene: TRBV7-2; CDR3 DNA: TGTGCCAGCAGCGTACTAGCGGACTCCTACAATGAGCAGTTCTTC; CDR3 protein: CASSVLADSYNEQFF
clone size: .; J gene: TRBJ2-2; D gene: .; V gene: TRBV7-6; CDR3 DNA: TGTGCAGTGGCGGAACCCGGGGAGCTGTTTTTT; CDR3 protein: CAVAEPGELFF
clone size: .; J gene: TRBJ2-5; D gene: TRBD2; V gene: TRBV7-3; CDR3 DNA: TGTGCCAGCAGCTCGGGGACTAGCGGGGGGGTTGGGGAGACCCAGTACTTC; CDR3 protein: CASSSGTSGGVGETQYF
clone size: .; J gene: TRBJ2-7; D gene: .; V gene: TRBV19; CDR3 DNA: TGTGCCAGTAGTAGTGGCCAGACCTACGAGCAGTACTTC; CDR3 protein: CASSSGQTYEQYF
clone size: .; J gene: TRBJ2-3; D gene: .; V gene: TRBV13; CDR3 DNA: TGTGCCAGCAGCTCAAGACTCCTCACAGATACGCAGTATTTT; CDR3 protein: CASSSRLLTDTQYF
clone size: few; J gene: TRBJ2-7; D gene: TRBD2; V gene: TRBV4-3; CDR3 DNA: TGCGCCAGCAGCCAAGGAGCGGGGGGGTCCTACGAGCAGTACTTC; CDR3 protein: CASSQGAGGSYEQYF
clone size: .; J gene: TRBJ2-3; D gene: .; V gene: TRBV5-1; CDR3 DNA: TGCGCCAGCAGCTTCCCAGGCCCCACAGGAGATACGCAGTATTTT; CDR3 protein: CASSFPGPTGDTQYF
clone size: .; J gene: TRBJ1-2; D gene: .; V gene: TRBV6-5; CDR3 DNA: TGTGCCAGCAGCATTGGAGGTGGCTACACCTTC; CDR3 protein: CASSIGGGYTF
clone size: .; J gene: TRBJ2-2; D gene: TRBD2; V gene: TRBV7-2; CDR3 DNA: TGTGCCAGCAGGATTAGCGGGAGTAGTCCCGGGGAGCTGTTTTTT; CDR3 protein: CASRISGSSPGELFF
clone size: .; J gene: TRBJ1-1; D gene: .; V gene: TRBV7-9; CDR3 DNA: TGTGCCAGCAGCTATTTCTCCGGGGAAACTGAAGCTTTCTTT; CDR3 protein: CASSYFSGETEAFF
clone size: .; J gene: TRBJ1-6; D gene: .; V gene: TRBV30; CDR3 DNA: TGTGCCTGGGGCGGCGGGGATAATTCACCCCTCCACTTT; CDR3 protein: CAWGGGDNSPLHF
clone size: .; J gene: TRBJ2-5; D gene: .; V gene: TRBV7-8; CDR3 DNA: TGTGCCAGCAGCCCGGATCCGGCGGTGGAGACCCAGTACTTC; CDR3 protein: CASSPDPAVETQYF
clone size: few; J gene: TRBJ1-3; D gene: TRBD1; V gene: TRBV7-2; CDR3 DNA: TGTGCCAGCAGCTTAGCTTCCCAGGGGGCCGGGGCCATATATTTT; CDR3 protein: CASSLASQGAGAIYF
clone size: .; J gene: TRBJ1-2; D gene: TRBD1; V gene: TRBV5-1; CDR3 DNA: TGCGCCAGCAGCGCATACCGGGACAGCGGTGGCTACACCTTC; CDR3 protein: CASSAYRDSGGYTF
clone size: once; J gene: TRBJ2-7; D gene: .; V gene: TRBV6-1; CDR3 DNA: TGTGCCAGCAGTGAAGGGGGCCATTTTTGGGAGCAGTACTTC; CDR3 protein: CASSEGGHFWEQYF
clone size: .; J gene: TRBJ2-1; D gene: .; V gene: TRBV25-1; CDR3 DNA: TGTGCCAGCAGTAACGAGGGTGAGCAGTTCTTC; CDR3 protein: CASSNEGEQFF
clone size: .; J gene: TRBJ1-1; D gene: TRBD1; V gene: TRBV6-1; CDR3 DNA: TGTGCCAGCAGGATAGAGGGGGCGAACACTGAAGCTTTCTTT; CDR3 protein: CASRIEGANTEAFF
clone size: .; J gene: TRBJ2-3; D gene: TRBD2; V gene: TRBV9; CDR3 DNA: TGTGCCAGCAGCGGCGGGGCAGGGAGGGTCCGCGATACGCAGTATTTT; CDR3 protein: CASSGGAGRVRDTQYF
clone size: .; J gene: TRBJ2-2; D gene: .; V gene: TRBV23-1; CDR3 DNA: TGCGCCAGCAGTCACGACAGAGGAGGCGGGGCGAACACCGGGGAGCTGTTTTTT; CDR3 protein: CASSHDRGGGANTGELFF
clone size: .; J gene: TRBJ1-2; D gene: .; V gene: TRBV4-3; CDR3 DNA: TGCGCCAGCAGCCCAGGGGCCAGAGTCAACTATGGCTACACCTTC; CDR3 protein: CASSPGARVNYGYTF